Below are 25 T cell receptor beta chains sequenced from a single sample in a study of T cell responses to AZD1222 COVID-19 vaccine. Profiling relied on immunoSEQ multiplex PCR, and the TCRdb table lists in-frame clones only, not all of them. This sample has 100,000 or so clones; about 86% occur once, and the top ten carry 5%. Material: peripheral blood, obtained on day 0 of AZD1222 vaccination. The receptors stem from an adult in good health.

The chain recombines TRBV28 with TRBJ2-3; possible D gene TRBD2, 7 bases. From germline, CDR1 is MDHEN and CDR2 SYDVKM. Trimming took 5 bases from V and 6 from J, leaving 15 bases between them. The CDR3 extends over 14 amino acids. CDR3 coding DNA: TGTGCCAGCAGTCCTATAGAGGGGGGGGATACGCAGTATTTT. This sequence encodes CASSPIEGGDTQYF.

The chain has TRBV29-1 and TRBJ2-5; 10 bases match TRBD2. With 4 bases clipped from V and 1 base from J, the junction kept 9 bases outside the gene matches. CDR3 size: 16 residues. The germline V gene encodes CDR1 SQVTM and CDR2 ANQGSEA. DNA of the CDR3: TGCAGCGTTGCCGTGCCAGGACTAGCGGCCCAAGAGACCCAGTACTTC. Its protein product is CSVAVPGLAAQETQYF.

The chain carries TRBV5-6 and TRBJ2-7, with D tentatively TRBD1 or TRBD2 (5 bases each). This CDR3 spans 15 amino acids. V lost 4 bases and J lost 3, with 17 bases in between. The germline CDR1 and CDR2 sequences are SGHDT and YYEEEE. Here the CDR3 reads CASSGPDGGHYEQYF. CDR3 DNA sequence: TGTGCCAGCAGCGGACCGGACGGAGGACACTACGAGCAGTACTTC.

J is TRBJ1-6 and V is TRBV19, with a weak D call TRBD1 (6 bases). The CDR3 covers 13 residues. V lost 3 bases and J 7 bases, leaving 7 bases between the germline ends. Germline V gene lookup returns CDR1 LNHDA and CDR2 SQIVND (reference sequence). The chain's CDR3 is CASSMGQNSPLHF. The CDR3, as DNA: TGTGCCAGTAGTATGGGACAAAATTCACCCCTCCACTTT.

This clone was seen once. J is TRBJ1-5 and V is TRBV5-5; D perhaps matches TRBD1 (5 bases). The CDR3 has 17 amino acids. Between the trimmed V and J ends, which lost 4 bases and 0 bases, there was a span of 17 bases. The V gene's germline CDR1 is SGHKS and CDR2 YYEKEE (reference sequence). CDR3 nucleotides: TGTGCCAGCAGCATGCAGGGACGGGGATATAGCAATCAGCCCCAGCATTTT. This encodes CASSMQGRGYSNQPQHF.

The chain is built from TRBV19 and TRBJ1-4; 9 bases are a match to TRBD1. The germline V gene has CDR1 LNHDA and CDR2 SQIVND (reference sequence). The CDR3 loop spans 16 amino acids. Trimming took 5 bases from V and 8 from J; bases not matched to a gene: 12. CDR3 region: CASSSARGTGNEKLFF. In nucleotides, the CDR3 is TGTGCCAGTAGTTCGGCTCGGGGGACAGGGAACGAAAAACTGTTTTTT.

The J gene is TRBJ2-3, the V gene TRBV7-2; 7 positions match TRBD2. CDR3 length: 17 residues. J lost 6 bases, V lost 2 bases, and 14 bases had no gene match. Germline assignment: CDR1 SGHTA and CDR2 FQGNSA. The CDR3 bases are TGTGCCAGCAGCTTAAGCCGAGCGGGGTATATTCTGGATACGCAGTATTTT. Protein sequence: CASSLSRAGYILDTQYF.

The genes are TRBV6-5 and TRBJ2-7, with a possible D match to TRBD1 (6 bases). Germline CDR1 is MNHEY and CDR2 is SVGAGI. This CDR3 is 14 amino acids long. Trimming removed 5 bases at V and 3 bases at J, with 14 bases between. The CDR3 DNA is TGTGCCAGCAGTCTACAGGGAACCCTCTACGAGCAGTACTTC. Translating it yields CASSLQGTLYEQYF.

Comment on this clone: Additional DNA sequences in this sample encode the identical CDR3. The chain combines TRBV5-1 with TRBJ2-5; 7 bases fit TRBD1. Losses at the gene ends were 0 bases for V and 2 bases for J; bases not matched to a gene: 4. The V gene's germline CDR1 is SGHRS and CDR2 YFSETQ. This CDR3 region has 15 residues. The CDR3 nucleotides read TGCGCCAGCAGCTTGGACAGGGGACGTCAAGAGACCCAGTACTTC. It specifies CASSLDRGRQETQYF. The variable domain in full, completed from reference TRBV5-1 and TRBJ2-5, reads KAGVTQTPRYLIKTRGQQVTLSCSPISGHRSVSWYQQTPGQGLQFLFEYFSETQRNKGNFPGRFSGRQFSNSRSEMNVSTLELGDSALYLCASSLDRGRQETQYFGPGTRLLVL.

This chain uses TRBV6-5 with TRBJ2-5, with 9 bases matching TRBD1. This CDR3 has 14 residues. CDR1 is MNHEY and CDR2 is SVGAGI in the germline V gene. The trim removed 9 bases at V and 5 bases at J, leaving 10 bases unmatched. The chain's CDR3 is CASSDRGQGETQYF. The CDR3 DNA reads TGTGCCAGTTCTGACCGTGGACAGGGGGAGACCCAGTACTTC.

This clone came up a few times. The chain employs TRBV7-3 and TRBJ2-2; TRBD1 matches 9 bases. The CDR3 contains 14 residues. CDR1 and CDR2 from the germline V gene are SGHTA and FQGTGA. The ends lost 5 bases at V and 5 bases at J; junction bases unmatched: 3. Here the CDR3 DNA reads TGTGCCAGCAGCGGGACAGGGCGGACCGGGGAGCTGTTTTTT. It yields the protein CASSGTGRTGELFF.

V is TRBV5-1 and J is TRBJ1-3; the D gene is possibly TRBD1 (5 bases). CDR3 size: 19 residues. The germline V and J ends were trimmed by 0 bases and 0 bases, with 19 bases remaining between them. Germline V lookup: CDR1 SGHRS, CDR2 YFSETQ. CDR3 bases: TGCGCCAGCAGCTTGGGGCTTGAGGGGCGACTCTACTCTGGAAACACCATATATTTT. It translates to CASSLGLEGRLYSGNTIYF.

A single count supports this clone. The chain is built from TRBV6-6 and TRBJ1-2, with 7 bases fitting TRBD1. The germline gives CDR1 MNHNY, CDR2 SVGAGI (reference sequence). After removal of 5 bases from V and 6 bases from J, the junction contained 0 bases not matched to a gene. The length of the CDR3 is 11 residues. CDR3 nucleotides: TGTGCCAGCAGTACAGGGGATGGCTACACCTTC. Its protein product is CASSTGDGYTF.

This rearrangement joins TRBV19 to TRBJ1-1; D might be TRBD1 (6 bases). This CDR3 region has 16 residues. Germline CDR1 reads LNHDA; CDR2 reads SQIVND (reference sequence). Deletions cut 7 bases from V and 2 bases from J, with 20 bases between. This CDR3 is CASTPVRGQINTEAFF. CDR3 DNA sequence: TGTGCCAGTACCCCCGTCCGGGGGCAAATAAACACTGAAGCTTTCTTT.

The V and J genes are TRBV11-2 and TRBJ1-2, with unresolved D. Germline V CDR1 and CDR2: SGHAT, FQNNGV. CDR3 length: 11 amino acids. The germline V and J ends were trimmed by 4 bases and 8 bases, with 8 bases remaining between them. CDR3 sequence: CASSSLRGYTF. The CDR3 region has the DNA TGTGCCAGCAGCTCCCTCAGGGGCTACACCTTC.

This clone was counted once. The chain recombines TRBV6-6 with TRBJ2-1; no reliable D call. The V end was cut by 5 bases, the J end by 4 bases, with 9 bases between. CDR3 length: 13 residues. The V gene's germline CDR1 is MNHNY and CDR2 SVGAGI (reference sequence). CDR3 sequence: CASSLNLYNEQFF. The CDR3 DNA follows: TGTGCCAGCAGTCTAAACCTATACAATGAGCAGTTCTTC.

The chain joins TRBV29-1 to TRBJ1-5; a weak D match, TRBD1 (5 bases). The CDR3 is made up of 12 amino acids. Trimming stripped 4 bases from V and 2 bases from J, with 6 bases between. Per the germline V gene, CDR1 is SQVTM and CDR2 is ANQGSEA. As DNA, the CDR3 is TGCAGCGTTGTCAGGGGCAATCAGCCCCAGCATTTT. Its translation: CSVVRGNQPQHF.

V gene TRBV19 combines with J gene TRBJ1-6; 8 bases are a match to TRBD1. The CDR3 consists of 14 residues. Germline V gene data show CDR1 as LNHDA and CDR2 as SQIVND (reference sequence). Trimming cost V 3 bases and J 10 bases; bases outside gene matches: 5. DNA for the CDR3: TGTGCCAGTAGTATTGACAGGGGTTTGTCACCCCTCCACTTT. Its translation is CASSIDRGLSPLHF.

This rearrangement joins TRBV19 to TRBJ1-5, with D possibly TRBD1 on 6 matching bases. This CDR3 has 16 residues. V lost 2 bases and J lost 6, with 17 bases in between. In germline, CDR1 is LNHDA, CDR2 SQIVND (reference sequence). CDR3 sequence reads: CASSIRSGGELQPQHF. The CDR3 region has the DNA TGTGCCAGTAGTATAAGGTCGGGGGGCGAACTTCAGCCCCAGCATTTT. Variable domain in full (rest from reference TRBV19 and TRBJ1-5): DGGITQSPKYLFRKEGQNVTLSCEQNLNHDAMYWYRQDPGQGLRLIYYSQIVNDFQKGDIAEGYSVSREKKESFPLTVTSAQKNPTAFYLCASSIRSGGELQPQHFGDGTRLSIL.

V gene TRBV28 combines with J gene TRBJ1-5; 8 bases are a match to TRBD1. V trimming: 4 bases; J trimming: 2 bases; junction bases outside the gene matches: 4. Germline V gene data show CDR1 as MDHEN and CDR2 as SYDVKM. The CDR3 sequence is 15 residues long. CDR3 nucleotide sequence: TGTGCCAGCAGTTCACTACAGGGGGGCAATCAGCCCCAGCATTTT. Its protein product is CASSSLQGGNQPQHF.

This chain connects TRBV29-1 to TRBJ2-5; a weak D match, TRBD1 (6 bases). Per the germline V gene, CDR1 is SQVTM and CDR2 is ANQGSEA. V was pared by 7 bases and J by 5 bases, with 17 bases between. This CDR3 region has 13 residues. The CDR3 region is CSALTGSGETQYF. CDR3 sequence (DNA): TGCAGCGCCCTGACAGGTTCTGGGGAGACCCAGTACTTC.

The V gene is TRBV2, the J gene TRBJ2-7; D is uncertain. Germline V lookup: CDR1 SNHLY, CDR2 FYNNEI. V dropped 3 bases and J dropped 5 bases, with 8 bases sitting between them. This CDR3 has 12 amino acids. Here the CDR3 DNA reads TGTGCCAGCAGTGACGGTGGGAACGAGCAGTACTTC. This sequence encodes CASSDGGNEQYF.

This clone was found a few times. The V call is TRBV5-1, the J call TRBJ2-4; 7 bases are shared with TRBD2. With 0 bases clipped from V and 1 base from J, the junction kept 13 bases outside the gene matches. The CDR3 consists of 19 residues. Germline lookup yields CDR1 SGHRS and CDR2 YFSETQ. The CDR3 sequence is CASSLEGRVGGLAKNIQYF. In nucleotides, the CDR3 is TGCGCCAGCAGCTTGGAGGGGAGGGTCGGCGGGCTGGCCAAAAACATTCAGTACTTC. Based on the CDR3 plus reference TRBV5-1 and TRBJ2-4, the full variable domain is KAGVTQTPRYLIKTRGQQVTLSCSPISGHRSVSWYQQTPGQGLQFLFEYFSETQRNKGNFPGRFSGRQFSNSRSEMNVSTLELGDSALYLCASSLEGRVGGLAKNIQYFGAGTRLSVL.

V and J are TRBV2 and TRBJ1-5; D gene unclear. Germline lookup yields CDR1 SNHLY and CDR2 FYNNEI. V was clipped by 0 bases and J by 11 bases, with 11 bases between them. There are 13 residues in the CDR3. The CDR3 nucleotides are TGTGCCAGCAGTGAAGCGCTTCTTCGGGCCCAGCATTTT. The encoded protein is CASSEALLRAQHF. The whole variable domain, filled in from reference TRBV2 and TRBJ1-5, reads EPEVTQTPSHQVTQMGQEVILRCVPISNHLYFYWYRQILGQKVEFLVSFYNNEISEKSEIFDDQFSVERPDGSNFTLKIRSTKLEDSAMYFCASSEALLRAQHFGDGTRLSIL.

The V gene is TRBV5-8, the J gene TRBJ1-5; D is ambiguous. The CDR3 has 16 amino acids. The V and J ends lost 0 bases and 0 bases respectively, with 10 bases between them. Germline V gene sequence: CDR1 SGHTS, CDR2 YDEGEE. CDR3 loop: CASSLEMGVSNQPQHF. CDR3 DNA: TGTGCCAGCAGCTTGGAAATGGGCGTTAGCAATCAGCCCCAGCATTTT. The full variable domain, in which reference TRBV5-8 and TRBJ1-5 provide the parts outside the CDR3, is EAGVTQSPTHLIKTRGQQATLRCSPISGHTSVYWYQQALGLGLQFLLWYDEGEERNRGNFPPRFSGRQFPNYSSELNVNALELEDSALYLCASSLEMGVSNQPQHFGDGTRLSIL.